A selection of T cell receptor beta chains follows, all from one sample in a study of OX40 agonist ivuxolimab in advanced cancers. Generated by immunoSEQ multiplex PCR, the TCRdb table keeps only in-frame clones and is missing some. The sample includes roughly 95,000 clones, just over 85% seen only once; the top ten take roughly 2.1%. Sequencing was performed on CD4+ or CD8+ T cells sorted from blood, taken in a trial of the OX40 agonist ivuxolimab. Receptors originate from an adult with an advanced solid tumor such as melanoma, head and neck, liver or kidney cancer. CDR3s include the opening cysteine and the closing phenylalanine or tryptophan. Fields, in order: CDR3 length, V gene, CDR3 protein.

17	TRBV28	CASSYPGLAGADGELFF
18	TRBV18	CASSPIEQGGITNTEAFF
13	TRBV9	CASSVEGGRTQYF
14	TRBV19	CASSNRGRGETQYF
15	TRBV5-4	CASSLGGATNEKLFF
14	TRBV28	CASSLVTGGYEQYF
17	TRBV11-2	CASSIRGGTGPSHEQYF
15	TRBV7-3	CASSLWASGSTPQFF
14	TRBV5-5	CASSRRDFQETQYF
8	TRBV20-1	CSDPRGKF
13	TRBV5-8	CASSLTHPRGYTF
11	TRBV2	CASTNEYEQYF
16	TRBV5-1	CASSLTPGQQAYGYTF
13	TRBV5-6	CASNNREDYGYTF
14	TRBV10-2	CASSGGQGAGEQYF
13	TRBV29-1	CSVARQLNTEAFF
17	TRBV5-1	CASSPRGRGVGNTEAFF
14	TRBV5-1	CASSLGQGTEKLFF
14	TRBV7-6	CASSEHLADHEQYF
12	TRBV5-6	CASSLSSYEQYF
14	TRBV11-3	CASSLDSGINEQFF
13	TRBV5-4	CASSLDRNYGYTF
12	TRBV10-1	CASSESRGDKFF
18	TRBV5-1	CASSKGLAGAASYYEQYF
15	TRBV11-2	CASSSVDRAAHEQFF
15	TRBV6-5	CASSYSMGLNYGYTF
14	TRBV7-8	CASSADRTNYGYTF
13	TRBV19	CASTPRSYNEQFF
13	TRBV18	CASSPPSTDTQYF
15	TRBV2	CASSGLADSTDTQYF
12	TRBV2	CASRDRGPEAFF
13	TRBV18	CATSSGADDEQFF
15	TRBV6-1	CASRTTSGSEDEQFF
14	TRBV7-9	CASSLGGWSGELFF
15	TRBV11-3	CASSLGQVPNEKLFF
12	TRBV6-5	CASSSRGNEQFF
15	TRBV6-1	CASFGSHVRDFEQFF
12	TRBV5-1	CASSLGGESYTF
15	TRBV6-5	CASKNLDRGGNEQYF
14	TRBV7-3	CASSSQGSTDTQYF
12	TRBV5-4	CASSFGSYEQYF
16	TRBV9	CASSASGRAVTGELFF
15	TRBV27	CASSPRTSGIYEQYF
13	TRBV7-2	CASSLRRKETQYF
15	TRBV4-1	CASSPAGQGNTEAFF
15	TRBV5-5	CASTQGLGPGTEAFF
14	TRBV7-3	CASSGGLSNQPQHF
14	TRBV10-3	CATRGVAGQETQYF
14	TRBV19	CASSKTSGSYEQYF
20	TRBV5-1	CASSSLGTSGRSFSYNEQFF
12	TRBV28	CASSPLVSEQYF
15	TRBV2	CASIAPDGRFGEQFF
12	TRBV28	CASSLLTDTQYF
13	TRBV6-1	CASSEVSLQPQHF
16	TRBV5-1	CASSLLGQGLTGELFF
16	TRBV4-1	CASSQLAGVGTGELFF
14	TRBV6-1	CASNPAGLAYEQYF